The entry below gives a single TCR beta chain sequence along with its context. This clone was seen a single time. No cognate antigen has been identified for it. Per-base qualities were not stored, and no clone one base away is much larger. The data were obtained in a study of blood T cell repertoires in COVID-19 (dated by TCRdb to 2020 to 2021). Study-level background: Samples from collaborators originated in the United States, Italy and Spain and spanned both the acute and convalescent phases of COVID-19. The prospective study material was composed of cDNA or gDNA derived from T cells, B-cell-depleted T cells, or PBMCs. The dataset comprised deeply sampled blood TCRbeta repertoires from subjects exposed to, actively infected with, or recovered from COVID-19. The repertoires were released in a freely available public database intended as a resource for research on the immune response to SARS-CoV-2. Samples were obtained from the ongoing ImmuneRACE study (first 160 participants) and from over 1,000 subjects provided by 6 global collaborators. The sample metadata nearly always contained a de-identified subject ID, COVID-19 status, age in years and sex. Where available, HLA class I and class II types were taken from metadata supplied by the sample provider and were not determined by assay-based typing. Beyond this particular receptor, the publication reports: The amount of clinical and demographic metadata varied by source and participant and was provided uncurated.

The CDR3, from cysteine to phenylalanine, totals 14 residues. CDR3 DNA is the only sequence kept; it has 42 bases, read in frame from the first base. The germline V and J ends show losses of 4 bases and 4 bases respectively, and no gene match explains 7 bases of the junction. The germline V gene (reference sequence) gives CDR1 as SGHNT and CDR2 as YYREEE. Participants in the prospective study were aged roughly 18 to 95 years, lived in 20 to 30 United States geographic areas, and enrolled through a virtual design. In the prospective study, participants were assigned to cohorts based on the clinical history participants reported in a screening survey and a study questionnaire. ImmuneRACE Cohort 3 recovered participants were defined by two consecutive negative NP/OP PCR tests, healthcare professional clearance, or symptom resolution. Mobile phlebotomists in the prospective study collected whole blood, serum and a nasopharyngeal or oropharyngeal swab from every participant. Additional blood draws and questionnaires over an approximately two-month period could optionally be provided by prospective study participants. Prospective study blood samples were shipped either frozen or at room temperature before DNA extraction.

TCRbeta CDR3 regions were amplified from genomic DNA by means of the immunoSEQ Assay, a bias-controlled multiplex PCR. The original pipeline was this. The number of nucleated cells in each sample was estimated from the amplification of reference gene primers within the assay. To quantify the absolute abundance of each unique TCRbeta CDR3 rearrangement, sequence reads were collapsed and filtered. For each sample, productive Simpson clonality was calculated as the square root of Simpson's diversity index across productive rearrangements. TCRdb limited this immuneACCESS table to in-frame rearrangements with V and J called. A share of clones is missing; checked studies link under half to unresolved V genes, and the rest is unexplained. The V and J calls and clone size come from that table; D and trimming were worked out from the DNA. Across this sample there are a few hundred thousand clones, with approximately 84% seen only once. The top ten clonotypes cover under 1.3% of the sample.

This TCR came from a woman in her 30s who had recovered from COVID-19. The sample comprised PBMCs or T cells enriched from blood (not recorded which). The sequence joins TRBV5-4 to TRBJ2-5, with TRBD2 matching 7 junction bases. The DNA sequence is TGTGCCAGCAGCACGGGAGGATTTTTAGAGACCCAGTACTTC. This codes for CASSTGGFLETQYF. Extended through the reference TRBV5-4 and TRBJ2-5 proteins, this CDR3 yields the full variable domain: ETGVTQSPTHLIKTRGQQVTLRCSSQSGHNTVSWYQQALGQGPQFIFQYYREEENGRGNFPPRFSGLQFPNYSSELNVNALELDDSALYLCASSTGGFLETQYFGPGTRLLVL.